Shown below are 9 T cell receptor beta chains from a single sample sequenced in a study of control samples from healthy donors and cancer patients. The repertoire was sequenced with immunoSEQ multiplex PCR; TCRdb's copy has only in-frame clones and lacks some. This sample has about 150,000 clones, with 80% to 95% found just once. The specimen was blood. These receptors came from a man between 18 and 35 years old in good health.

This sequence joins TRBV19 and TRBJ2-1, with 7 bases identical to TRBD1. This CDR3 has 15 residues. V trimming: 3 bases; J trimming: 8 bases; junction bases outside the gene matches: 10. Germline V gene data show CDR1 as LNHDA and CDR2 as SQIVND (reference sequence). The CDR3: CASSILDRVGDEQFF. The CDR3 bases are TGTGCCAGTAGTATCCTCGACAGGGTGGGCGATGAGCAGTTCTTC.

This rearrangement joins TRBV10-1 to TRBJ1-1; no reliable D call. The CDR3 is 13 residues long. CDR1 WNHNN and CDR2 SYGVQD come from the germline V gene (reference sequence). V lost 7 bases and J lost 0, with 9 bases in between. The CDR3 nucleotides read TGCGCCAGCAACAATTACCTGAACACTGAAGCTTTCTTT. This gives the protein CASNNYLNTEAFF.

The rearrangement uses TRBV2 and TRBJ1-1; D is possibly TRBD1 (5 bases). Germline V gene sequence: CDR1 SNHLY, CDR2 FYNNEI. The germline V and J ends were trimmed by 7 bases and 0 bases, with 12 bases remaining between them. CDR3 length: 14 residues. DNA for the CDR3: TGTGCCAGCACAGAGACAGCTCTGAACACTGAAGCTTTCTTT. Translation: CASTETALNTEAFF.

CDR3 sequence (DNA): TGCGCCAGCAGCCCTACAGAGGCCCTGGTTGGGGTGCAGTACTTC. As protein: CASSPTEALVGVQYF. The rearrangement links TRBV5-1 to TRBJ2-7; D gene uncertain. V was pared by 4 bases and J by 9 bases, with 23 bases between. The CDR3 loop spans 15 amino acids. Looked up from germline, CDR1 is SGHRS and CDR2 is YFSETQ.

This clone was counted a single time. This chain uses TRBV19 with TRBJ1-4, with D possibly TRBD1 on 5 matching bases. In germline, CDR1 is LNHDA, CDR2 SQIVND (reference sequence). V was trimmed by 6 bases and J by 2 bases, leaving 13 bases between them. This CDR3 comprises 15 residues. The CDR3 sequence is CASSQGRQTNEKLFF. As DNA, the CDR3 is TGTGCCAGTAGCCAAGGACGACAGACTAATGAAAAACTGTTTTTT.

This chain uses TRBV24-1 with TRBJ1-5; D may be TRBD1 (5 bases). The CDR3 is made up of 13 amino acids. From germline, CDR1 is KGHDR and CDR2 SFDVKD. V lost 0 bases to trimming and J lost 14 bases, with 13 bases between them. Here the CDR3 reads CATSDLRDRRKHF. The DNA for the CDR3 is TGTGCCACCAGTGATTTGAGGGACCGCCGAAAGCATTTT.

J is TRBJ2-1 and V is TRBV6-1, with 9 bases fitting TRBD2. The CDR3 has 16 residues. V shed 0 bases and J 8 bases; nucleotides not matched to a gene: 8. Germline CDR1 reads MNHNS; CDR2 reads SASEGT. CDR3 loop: CASSEAAGGPWDEQFF. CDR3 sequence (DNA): TGTGCCAGCAGTGAAGCTGCGGGGGGGCCCTGGGATGAGCAGTTCTTC.

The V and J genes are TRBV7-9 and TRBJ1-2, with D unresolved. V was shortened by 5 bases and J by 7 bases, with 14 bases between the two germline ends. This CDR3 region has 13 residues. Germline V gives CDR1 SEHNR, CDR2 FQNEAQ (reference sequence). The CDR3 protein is CASSDGIFAGYTF. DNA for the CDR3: TGTGCCAGCAGCGATGGGATTTTCGCTGGCTACACCTTC.

Here the CDR3 reads CASSPEGLEKLFF. DNA of the CDR3: TGTGCCAGCAGCCCCGAGGGACTTGAAAAACTGTTTTTT. V gene TRBV7-9 combines with J gene TRBJ1-4; maybe TRBD1 (5 bases). V dropped 5 bases and J dropped 7 bases, with 11 bases sitting between them. CDR1 is SEHNR, CDR2 FQNEAQ, per germline (reference sequence). The CDR3 extends over 13 amino acids.